This TCR beta chain was obtained from a study of T cell changes during pregnancy in multiple sclerosis. Unmatched junction bases numbered 1, after V lost 4 bases and J lost 2 bases. Germline CDR1 is KGHSH and CDR2 is LQKENI. The CDR3 runs to 14 residues. Assay: immunoSEQ multiplex PCR; the TCRdb copy retains only in-frame clones and omits some. The repertoire holds tens of thousands of clones, with more than 85% as singletons. This sequence joins TRBV18 and TRBJ2-1; 8 nucleotides agree with TRBD1. The origin of this receptor is a female donor with multiple sclerosis, enrolled in a pregnancy study. Source: peripheral blood, taken after pregnancy. The DNA for the CDR3 is TGTGCCAGCTCACGGGGACAGGCCTACAATGAGCAGTTCTTC. Protein product: CASSRGQAYNEQFF.